The rows below give T cell receptor beta chains drawn from one sample of a study of neurological immune-mediated disorders. Each CDR3 protein is one row after TCRdb ran MiXCR on the 5' RACE reads. The table lists 55,000 to 65,000 distinct CDR3 sequences, approximately 3.5% of them singletons. The specimen sequenced was PBMCs. The receptors here all came from a woman younger than 45 with multiple sclerosis. Each CDR3 is given with its conserved first and last residue. A D gene is named only where the DNA matches it firmly. The size entry is marked missing in some rows and otherwise reads once, few, many or a size class.

J gene: TRBJ1-5
clone size: many
V gene: TRBV6-1
D gene: -
CDR3 DNA: TGTGCCAGCAGTGCCGGGGGGCCGCCCCAGCATTTT
CDR3 protein: CASSAGGPPQHF

J gene: TRBJ1-1
clone size: many
V gene: TRBV11-2
D gene: -
CDR3 DNA: TGTGCCAGCAGCTTAGGGGAATGGGGAAATGAAGCTTTCTTT
CDR3 protein: CASSLGEWGNEAFF

J gene: TRBJ1-5
clone size: few
V gene: TRBV4-1
D gene: -
CDR3 DNA: TGCGCCAGCAGCCAAGATACGTTCGGACAGAATCAGCCCCAGAATTTT
CDR3 protein: CASSQDTFGQNQPQNF

J gene: TRBJ2-6
clone size: many
V gene: TRBV11-2
D gene: -
CDR3 DNA: TGTGCCAGCAGACAAAACAGGGCTGGGGCCAACGTCCTGACTTTC
CDR3 protein: CASRQNRAGANVLTF

J gene: TRBJ2-3
clone size: few
V gene: TRBV20-1
D gene: -
CDR3 DNA: TGCAGTGCTAGAGAGGAACCAGGAACTCCCACAGATACGCAGTATTTT
CDR3 protein: CSAREEPGTPTDTQYF

J gene: TRBJ2-7
clone size: many
V gene: TRBV5-1
D gene: -
CDR3 DNA: TGCGCCAGCAGCCAGGGGGGGTACGAGCAGTACTTC
CDR3 protein: CASSQGGYEQYF

J gene: TRBJ1-4
clone size: -
V gene: TRBV4-1
D gene: -
CDR3 DNA: TGCGCCAGCAGCCAAGGGGGGGGGCGCGGGGAAAAACTATTTTTT
CDR3 protein: CASSQGGGRGEKLFF

J gene: TRBJ2-1
clone size: many
V gene: TRBV7-9
D gene: TRBD1
CDR3 DNA: TGTGCCAGCAGCTTACCCACCAGGGGGCGGGCCCCACTCAATGAGCAGTTCTTC
CDR3 protein: CASSLPTRGRAPLNEQFF

J gene: TRBJ2-7
clone size: many
V gene: TRBV9
D gene: TRBD1
CDR3 DNA: TGTGCCAGCAGCGTAGGTCCCCAGGGGGCGGGCTTCACCTACGAGCAGTACTTC
CDR3 protein: CASSVGPQGAGFTYEQYF

J gene: TRBJ2-7
clone size: many
V gene: TRBV5-1
D gene: -
CDR3 DNA: TGCGCCAGCAGCTTGGGGGGGGACTACGAGCAGTACTTC
CDR3 protein: CASSLGGDYEQYF

J gene: TRBJ2-5
clone size: many
V gene: TRBV7-6
D gene: TRBD2
CDR3 DNA: TGTGCCAGCAGCTTAGGATTGCTAGCGGGAGTGTCCCAGTACTTC
CDR3 protein: CASSLGLLAGVSQYF

J gene: TRBJ2-7
clone size: many
V gene: TRBV7-9
D gene: TRBD1
CDR3 DNA: TGTGCCAGCAGCCTACGACAGGGGACCTACGAGCAGTACTTC
CDR3 protein: CASSLRQGTYEQYF

J gene: TRBJ2-2
clone size: -
V gene: TRBV7-9
D gene: TRBD2
CDR3 DNA: TGTGCCAGCAGCTCTGGACTAGCGGGGGTCACCGGGGAGCTGTTTTTT
CDR3 protein: CASSSGLAGVTGELFF

J gene: TRBJ2-7
clone size: many
V gene: TRBV7-8
D gene: TRBD1
CDR3 DNA: TGTGCCAGCAGTGGGACAGCATCCTACGAGCAGTACTTC
CDR3 protein: CASSGTASYEQYF

J gene: TRBJ2-1
clone size: many
V gene: TRBV29-1
D gene: -
CDR3 DNA: TGCAGCGTTAAATCCACCCCCAATGAGCAGTTCTTC
CDR3 protein: CSVKSTPNEQFF

J gene: TRBJ2-1
clone size: many
V gene: TRBV7-2
D gene: -
CDR3 DNA: TGTGCCAGCAGCCCTTCTCAAAGGGGTCGGGGTGAGCAGTTCTTC
CDR3 protein: CASSPSQRGRGEQFF